Shown below are 15 T cell receptor beta chains from a single sample sequenced in a study of pediatric ulcerative colitis. TCRdb's table, derived via immunoSEQ multiplex PCR, lists solely in-frame clones and lacks some. Among 30,000 to 45,000 clones, less than 80% were seen once, and the ten largest hold about 0.73%. During colonoscopy, one to two rectal pinch biopsies were collected. The specimen was gut tissue. These receptors originate from a boy younger than 18 with moderate ulcerative colitis.

The V call is TRBV6-4, the J call TRBJ1-1; 7 bases align to TRBD1. The germline CDR1 and CDR2 sequences are MRHNA and SNTAGT. This CDR3 has 13 amino acids. The J segment lost 1 base and the V segment lost 6 bases, leaving 2 bases of the junction unmatched. CDR3 DNA: TGTGCCAGCAGGGGGGACAGGAACACTGAAGCTTTCTTT. This gives the protein CASRGDRNTEAFF.

The chain is built from TRBV15 and TRBJ1-5; tentative D call: TRBD1 (5 bases). CDR1 LNHNV and CDR2 YYDKDF come from the germline V gene (reference sequence). The CDR3 spans 18 residues. V lost 0 bases, J lost 0 bases, and 15 bases lay in between. The CDR3 sequence is CATSRDLGTGYSNQPQHF. For the CDR3, the DNA is TGTGCCACCAGCAGAGATTTGGGGACCGGCTATAGCAATCAGCCCCAGCATTTT.

The V gene is TRBV30, the J gene TRBJ1-5, with 8 bases fitting TRBD1. The CDR3 sequence is 14 residues long. The ends lost 1 base at V and 5 bases at J; junction bases unmatched: 4. Germline loops: CDR1 GTSNPN, CDR2 SVGIG (reference sequence). CDR3 DNA sequence: TGTGCCTGGAGTGCGCTACAGGGGGATCAGCCCCAGCATTTT. This codes for CAWSALQGDQPQHF. Variable domain in full (rest from reference TRBV30 and TRBJ1-5): SQTIHQWPATLVQPVGSPLSLECTVEGTSNPNLYWYRQAAGRGLQLLFYSVGIGQISSEVPQNLSASRPQDRQFILSSKKLLLSDSGFYLCAWSALQGDQPQHFGDGTRLSIL.

This chain links TRBV28 with TRBJ2-7, with D unresolved. The V and J ends lost 8 bases and 0 bases respectively, with 5 bases between them. CDR1 is MDHEN and CDR2 is SYDVKM in the germline V gene. The CDR3 has 11 residues. CDR3 loop: CASGDSYEQYF. The CDR3 DNA sequence: TGTGCCAGCGGGGACTCCTACGAGCAGTACTTC.

This clone was counted only a few times. V and J are TRBV28 and TRBJ1-5; a weak D match, TRBD1 (5 bases). The CDR3 is made up of 15 amino acids. Germline assignment: CDR1 MDHEN and CDR2 SYDVKM. The V gene lost 7 bases and the J gene lost 0 bases, with 13 bases spanning the gap. The CDR3 nucleotides read TGTGCCAGCACCCGACAGCATAATAGCAATCAGCCCCAGCATTTT. Its protein product is CASTRQHNSNQPQHF.

This clone was detected a few times. The chain has TRBV7-2 and TRBJ2-1; D is perhaps TRBD1 (6 bases). The CDR3 is made up of 13 amino acids. V gave up 5 bases and J gave up 8 bases, with 13 bases separating them. Germline V lookup: CDR1 SGHTA, CDR2 FQGNSA. CDR3 amino acids: CASSTTGWYEQFF. For the CDR3, the DNA is TGTGCCAGCAGCACTACAGGGTGGTATGAGCAGTTCTTC.

The chain uses TRBV6-1 and TRBJ2-1; tentatively, D is TRBD2 (7 bases). The CDR3 runs 14 residues. Germline V gene sequence: CDR1 MNHNS, CDR2 SASEGT. The ends were cut back, 5 bases at V and 4 bases at J, with 12 bases in the middle. The CDR3 sequence is CASSWGRGYNEQFF. The CDR3 DNA reads TGTGCCAGCAGTTGGGGGAGGGGGTACAATGAGCAGTTCTTC.

This chain uses TRBV4-2 with TRBJ2-5; D is possibly TRBD1 or TRBD2 (6 bases each). The germline gives CDR1 LGHNA, CDR2 YNFKEQ. The V and J ends lost 0 bases and 4 bases respectively, with 12 bases between them. The CDR3 sequence is 15 residues long. Written as DNA, the CDR3 is TGTGCCAGCAGCCAAGATTTGCGGGACACAGAGACCCAGTACTTC. Translated: CASSQDLRDTETQYF.

The CDR3 loop is CASSLDAQYGKQFF. DNA for the CDR3: TGTGCCAGCAGCTTAGATGCCCAGTACGGGAAGCAGTTCTTC. The V gene is TRBV11-2, the J gene TRBJ2-1; D is perhaps TRBD2 (5 bases). Germline CDR1 reads SGHAT; CDR2 reads FQNNGV. The CDR3 sequence is 14 residues long. Trimming removed 0 bases at V and 11 bases at J, with 14 bases between.

CDR3 nucleotides: TGTGCCAGTAGTAGCACACGTCGGACAGGGCAGGTTTTTGAAAAACTGTTTTTT. Translation gives CASSSTRRTGQVFEKLFF. V is TRBV19 and J is TRBJ1-4; 8 nucleotides agree with TRBD1. The germline gives CDR1 LNHDA, CDR2 SQIVND (reference sequence). V was pared by 4 bases and J by 7 bases, with 17 bases of the junction left unmatched. The CDR3 spans 18 residues.

This rearrangement joins TRBV2 to TRBJ2-5; no clear D gene. Trimming cost V 1 base and J 0 bases, with 9 bases left between them. CDR1 and CDR2 from the germline V gene are SNHLY and FYNNEI. This CDR3 has 15 amino acids. The CDR3 DNA is TGTGCCAGCAGTGAAGTTCAGAGTTACCAAGAGACCCAGTACTTC. This sequence encodes CASSEVQSYQETQYF. Looking up the rest from reference TRBV2 and TRBJ2-5 gives the full variable domain: EPEVTQTPSHQVTQMGQEVILRCVPISNHLYFYWYRQILGQKVEFLVSFYNNEISEKSEIFDDQFSVERPDGSNFTLKIRSTKLEDSAMYFCASSEVQSYQETQYFGPGTRLLVL.

This rearrangement joins TRBV10-2 to TRBJ2-7; 8 bases are a match to TRBD1. The CDR3 has 15 amino acids. Germline V lookup: CDR1 WSHSY, CDR2 SAAADI. V shed 0 bases, J shed 3 bases, and the junction held 4 bases outside the gene matches. Here the CDR3 DNA reads TGCGCCAGCAGTGAGTCTGGACAGGGTTTCTACGAGCAGTACTTC. Amino acid sequence: CASSESGQGFYEQYF.

The chain uses TRBV28 and TRBJ2-7; 12 positions match TRBD2. The CDR3 is 16 amino acids. From germline, CDR1 is MDHEN and CDR2 SYDVKM. Trimming took 4 bases from V and 5 from J; bases not matched to a gene: 9. CDR3 DNA: TGTGCCAGCAGTTCCACCCTAGCGGGAGGGAGGGACGAGCAGTACTTC. This codes for CASSSTLAGGRDEQYF. Supplemented by reference TRBV28 and TRBJ2-7, the full variable domain reads DVKVTQSSRYLVKRTGEKVFLECVQDMDHENMFWYRQDPGLGLRLIYFSYDVKMKEKGDIPEGYSVSREKKERFSLILESASTNQTSMYLCASSSTLAGGRDEQYFGPGTRLTVT.

J is TRBJ2-1 and V is TRBV5-5; 10 bases match TRBD2. V trimming: 1 base; J trimming: 9 bases; junction bases outside the gene matches: 16. Germline V gene data show CDR1 as SGHKS and CDR2 as YYEKEE (reference sequence). CDR3 size: 18 residues. The CDR3 loop reads CASSLFSLAGTKRGEQFF. The CDR3 nucleotides are TGTGCCAGCAGCTTGTTCTCACTAGCGGGAACAAAACGGGGTGAGCAGTTCTTC.

This clone was observed a few times. This rearrangement joins TRBV20-1 to TRBJ2-1; D unresolved. The CDR3 runs to 11 residues. Trimming removed 4 bases at V and 4 bases at J, with 5 bases between. The germline CDR1 and CDR2 sequences are DFQATT and SNEGSKA (reference sequence). The CDR3 sequence: CSATGYNEQFF. CDR3 nucleotide sequence: TGCAGTGCTACCGGTTACAATGAGCAGTTCTTC.